This TCR beta chain was found in a study of blood T cell repertoires in COVID-19. As originally analysed: Quantification of nucleated cells was approximated via reference gene primer amplification. Method: immunoSEQ multiplex PCR; TCRdb's copy keeps in-frame clones and lacks some. V and J calls and clone size are those listed in that table; D and trimming were worked out from the DNA. The data show about 360,000 clones, around 87% seen once. A word on this clone: The junction does not match germline at one end; this may be a read error.

Germline V lookup: CDR1 SGHAT, CDR2 FQNNGV. This CDR3 comprises 15 residues. The gene calls are TRBV11-2 and TRBJ2-7, with a tentative D call TRBD1 (6 bases). The sequencing input was PBMCs or T cells enriched from blood (not recorded which). This sequence was found in a man aged 35-49 years in a cohort exposed to, infected with or recovered from COVID-19 (not recorded which). The CDR3 reads CAGSSQTGFSYEQYF. Here the CDR3 DNA reads TGTGCCGGCAGCTCCCAGACAGGATTCTCCTACGAGCAGTACTTC.